Listed here are 5 T cell receptor beta chains from one sample, sequenced in a study of cytomegalovirus exposure and HLA in healthy donors. The PCR made use of 60 Vbeta and 13 Jbeta primers. Only in-frame clones appear in the TCRdb table, and some are missing; sequencing was by immunoSEQ multiplex PCR. The listing records approximately 38,000 clones. The sample was PBMCs. Every receptor here comes from a human donor in good health.

J is TRBJ1-4 and V is TRBV27; D not resolved. With 3 bases removed from V and 0 bases from J, the gap between germline ends came to 5 bases. Germline V gene lookup returns CDR1 MNHEY and CDR2 SMNVEV (reference sequence). The CDR3 is 14 amino acids. CDR3 residues: CASSFFSTNEKLFF. CDR3 in DNA: TGTGCCAGCAGTTTCTTCTCAACTAATGAAAAACTGTTTTTT.

The chain uses TRBV4-1 and TRBJ1-5; possible D gene TRBD1, 5 bases. V lost 0 bases, J lost 0 bases, and 9 bases lay in between. Germline V gene sequence: CDR1 MGHRA, CDR2 YSYEKL. This CDR3 has 16 residues. The CDR3 reads CASSQEGAYSNQPQHF. The CDR3 DNA reads as TGCGCCAGCAGCCAAGAAGGGGCTTATAGCAATCAGCCCCAGCATTTT.

The rearrangement uses TRBV28 and TRBJ2-1, with 12 nucleotides matching TRBD1. After removal of 5 bases from V and 7 bases from J, the junction contained 9 bases not matched to a gene. The CDR3 is 16 amino acids. Germline V gives CDR1 MDHEN, CDR2 SYDVKM. CDR3 in amino acids: CASSTVGTGGGNEQFF. The CDR3 nucleotides read TGTGCCAGCAGTACAGTCGGGACAGGGGGCGGAAATGAGCAGTTCTTC.

The chain combines TRBV4-1 with TRBJ1-2; D not certain. The CDR3 is 12 amino acids. In germline, CDR1 is MGHRA, CDR2 YSYEKL. Trimming cost V 1 base and J 5 bases, with 5 bases left between them. The CDR3 bases are TGCGCCAGCAGCCAAGGGCAGTATGGCTACACCTTC. It yields the protein CASSQGQYGYTF.

V is TRBV18 and J is TRBJ1-1; 7 positions agree with TRBD1. The CDR3 extends over 16 amino acids. Per germline, CDR1 KGHSH and CDR2 LQKENI. Unmatched junction bases numbered 13, after V lost 2 bases and J lost 7 bases. The CDR3 DNA reads as TGTGCCAGCTCACCATTCTCTCAACCGGGACAGATTGAAGCTTTCTTT. Translated: CASSPFSQPGQIEAFF.